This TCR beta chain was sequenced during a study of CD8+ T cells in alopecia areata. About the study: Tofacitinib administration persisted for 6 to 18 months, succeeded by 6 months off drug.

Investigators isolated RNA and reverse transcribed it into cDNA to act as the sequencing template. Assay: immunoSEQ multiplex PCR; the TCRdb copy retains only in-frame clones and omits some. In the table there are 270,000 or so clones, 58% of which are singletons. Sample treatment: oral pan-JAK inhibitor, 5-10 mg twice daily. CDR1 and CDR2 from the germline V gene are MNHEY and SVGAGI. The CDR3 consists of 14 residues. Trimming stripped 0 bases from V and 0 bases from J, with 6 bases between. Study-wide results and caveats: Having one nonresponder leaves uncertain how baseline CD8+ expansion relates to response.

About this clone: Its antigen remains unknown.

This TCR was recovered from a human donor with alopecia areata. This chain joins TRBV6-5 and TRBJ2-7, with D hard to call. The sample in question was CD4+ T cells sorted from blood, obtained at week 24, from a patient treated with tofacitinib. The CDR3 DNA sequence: TGTGCCAGCAGTTACTCGACGGACTCCTACGAGCAGTACTTC. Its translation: CASSYSTDSYEQYF.